Below, one T cell receptor beta chain is given with its context. Antigen: not known. The data were taken from a study of CD8+ T cells in alopecia areata. Study results and limitations: Patients shared TCRs less clearly than mice did, possibly for HLA-related reasons.

The germline CDR1 and CDR2 sequences are SQVTM and ANQGSEA. V was shortened by 4 bases and J by 5 bases, with 2 bases between the two germline ends. The CDR3 is made up of 9 amino acids. Collected material from alopecia areata patients comprised lesional scalp punch biopsies and peripheral blood. Investigators sorted PBMCs to obtain both CD4+ and CD8+ T cells. Following extraction, RNA underwent reverse transcription to cDNA, which served as the sequencing template. Some clones are missing from TCRdb's copy, which holds only in-frame ones; the method was immunoSEQ multiplex PCR. The data show 110,000 or so clones, with approximately 38% seen just once and about 3.1% held by the top ten.

The chain combines TRBV29-1 with TRBJ1-2; D is ambiguous. This receptor was taken from a human donor with alopecia areata. Source material: CD4+ T cells sorted from blood. The CDR3 region has the DNA TGCAGCGTTGCTTATGGCTACACCTTC. This translates into CSVAYGYTF.